The 32 T cell receptor beta chains in this list originate from one sample, sequenced in a study of CD8 T cells in ankylosing spondylitis (dated by TCRdb to 2016 to 2017). Libraries were made using 5' RACE. These reads were obtained on an Illumina HiSeq 2500. TCRdb redid the processing of the public reads, applying fastp at Q25 and MiXCR, and retained in-frame beta chains. Every entry covers one CDR3 protein and lists the most common genes and DNA from its rows. The sample data list 250,000 to 300,000 distinct CDR3 sequences, and around 19% of these were observed just once. The ten largest account for less than 9.5% of the sample. The source material was blood, either unsorted or a sorted T cell fraction (not recorded which). These receptors all come from a male donor with ankylosing spondylitis or in good health (not recorded which).

This chain links TRBV2 with TRBJ1-4, with D maybe TRBD1 (5 bases). Trimming left V 8 bases short and J 7 bases short, with 14 bases between. Germline V gene lookup returns CDR1 SNHLY and CDR2 FYNNEI. The length of the CDR3 is 13 residues. The CDR3 spells CASVGQATEKLFF. The DNA of the CDR3 is TGTGCCAGCGTGGGGCAGGCGACTGAAAAACTGTTTTTT.

The chain links TRBV7-2 to TRBJ2-3; maybe TRBD1 (6 bases). From germline, CDR1 is SGHTA and CDR2 FQGNSA. The V gene lost 5 bases and the J gene lost 2 bases, with 11 bases spanning the gap. CDR3 length: 14 residues. This CDR3 reads CASSPGTHTDTQYF. CDR3 in DNA: TGTGCCAGCAGCCCCGGGACACACACAGATACGCAGTATTTT. The whole variable domain, remainder taken from reference TRBV7-2 and TRBJ2-3, is GAGVSQSPSNKVTEKGKDVELRCDPISGHTALYWYRQSLGQGLEFLIYFQGNSAPDKSGLPSDRFSAERTGGSVSTLTIQRTQQEDSAVYLCASSPGTHTDTQYFGPGTRLTVL.

This chain joins TRBV28 and TRBJ2-1, with D unresolved. The CDR3 covers 15 residues. V was clipped by 5 bases and J by 9 bases, with 20 bases between them. In germline, CDR1 is MDHEN, CDR2 SYDVKM. The CDR3 sequence: CASSIVGRANVEQFF. CDR3 DNA sequence: TGTGCCAGCAGTATAGTGGGTCGCGCTAATGTTGAGCAGTTCTTC. Drawing the rest from reference TRBV28 and TRBJ2-1, the complete variable domain is DVKVTQSSRYLVKRTGEKVFLECVQDMDHENMFWYRQDPGLGLRLIYFSYDVKMKEKGDIPEGYSVSREKKERFSLILESASTNQTSMYLCASSIVGRANVEQFFGPGTRLTVL.

In this sample, this clonotype turned up a few times. The CDR3 region is CASSGRSGGQPQHF. CDR3 nucleotides: TGTGCCAGCAGCGGTCGATCGGGTGGGCAGCCCCAGCATTTT. The chain links TRBV3-1 to TRBJ1-5; unclear D gene. There are 14 residues in the CDR3. V was trimmed by 5 bases and J by 7 bases, leaving 15 bases between them. Germline CDR1 LGHDT, CDR2 YNNKEL (reference sequence).

This clonotype has just a few counts. The rearrangement joins TRBV3-1 to TRBJ1-1; D is possibly TRBD1 (6 bases). Germline CDR1 is LGHDT and CDR2 is YNNKEL (reference sequence). CDR3 length: 15 amino acids. V was pared by 4 bases and J by 7 bases, with 19 bases between. Here the CDR3 DNA reads TGTGCCAGCAGCCGTACCGGGACACCCTCTTATGAAGCTTTCTTT. Protein product: CASSRTGTPSYEAFF.

This clonotype was found many times. The rearrangement joins TRBV20-1 to TRBJ2-3; 7 bases are shared with TRBD2. There are 13 residues in the CDR3. Per germline, CDR1 DFQATT and CDR2 SNEGSKA (reference sequence). CDR3 loop: CSPRRGTTDTQYF. The CDR3 coding sequence is TGCAGCCCTAGGCGGGGGACCACAGATACGCAGTATTTT.

This clonotype appeared a few times. V usage is TRBV20-1 and J usage is TRBJ2-3; possibly TRBD2 for D (5 bases). Looked up from germline, CDR1 is DFQATT and CDR2 is SNEGSKA (reference sequence). This CDR3 comprises 11 residues. Trimming pared 6 bases from V and 3 bases from J, leaving 7 bases between. This CDR3 is CSALATDTQYF. CDR3 coding DNA: TGCAGTGCGTTAGCGACAGATACGCAGTATTTT.

The genes are TRBV6-5 and TRBJ2-7, with D perhaps matching TRBD2 (7 bases). CDR1 is MNHEY, CDR2 SVGAGI, per germline. V was pared by 10 bases and J by 3 bases, with 13 bases between. The CDR3 loop spans 12 amino acids. The CDR3: CANPGGFYEQYV. The CDR3 coding sequence is TGTGCCAACCCGGGGGGCTTCTACGAGCAGTACGTC.

The chain is built from TRBV10-3 and TRBJ2-3; D possibly matches TRBD1 or TRBD2 (5 bases each). The V gene lost 10 bases and the J gene lost 4 bases, with 21 bases spanning the gap. The CDR3 spans 15 residues. Per the germline V gene, CDR1 is ENHRY and CDR2 is SYGVKD. The CDR3 region is CATRKIAMGADTQYF. The CDR3 DNA follows: TGTGCCACGAGAAAGATCGCTATGGGGGCAGATACGCAGTATTTT.

This clonotype has only a few counts. The chain links TRBV6-2 or TRBV6-3 to TRBJ2-1; D is uncertain. V gave up 6 bases and J gave up 5 bases, with 14 bases separating them. The CDR3 totals 14 residues. The germline gives CDR1 MNHEY, CDR2 SVGEGT. The CDR3 DNA follows: TGTGCCAGCAGCCCCCCAAGTATGAACAATGAGCAGTTCTTC. This gives the protein CASSPPSMNNEQFF.

In its sample, this clonotype was seen many times. The chain's CDR3 is CASSWGGQGQYNEQFF. The DNA for the CDR3 is TGCGCCAGCAGCTGGGGGGGACAGGGTCAGTACAATGAGCAGTTCTTC. The chain combines TRBV5-1 with TRBJ2-1; 9 bases map to TRBD1. CDR3 length equals 16 residues. V trimming: 3 bases; J trimming: 4 bases; junction bases outside the gene matches: 8. CDR1 is SGHRS and CDR2 is YFSETQ in the germline V gene.

The chain uses TRBV9 and TRBJ2-3, with D possibly being TRBD1 or TRBD2 (6 bases each). V lost 0 bases to trimming and J lost 3 bases, with 14 bases between them. Germline lookup yields CDR1 SGDLS and CDR2 YYNGEE. This CDR3 contains 16 residues. The chain's CDR3 is CASSVEGGWSTDTQYF. The CDR3 DNA is TGTGCCAGCAGCGTAGAGGGGGGATGGTCGACAGATACGCAGTATTTT. The variable domain in full, with the rest retrieved from reference TRBV9 and TRBJ2-3, is DSGVTQTPKHLITATGQRVTLRCSPRSGDLSVYWYQQSLDQGLQFLIQYYNGEERAKGNILERFSAQQFPDLHSELNLSSLELGDSALYFCASSVEGGWSTDTQYFGPGTRLTVL.

This sequence joins TRBV5-1 and TRBJ1-6; 9 nucleotides agree with TRBD1. Germline V gives CDR1 SGHRS, CDR2 YFSETQ. This CDR3 has 15 amino acids. V was clipped by 0 bases and J by 8 bases; unmatched bases: 3. The CDR3 DNA is TGCGCCAGCAGCTTGGCCGGGACAGGGTATTCACCCCTCCACTTT. As protein: CASSLAGTGYSPLHF.

This chain uses TRBV20-1 with TRBJ2-3, with 8 bases fitting TRBD2. Losses at the gene ends were 2 bases for V and 2 bases for J; bases not matched to a gene: 3. There are 14 residues in the CDR3. CDR1 and CDR2 from the germline V gene are DFQATT and SNEGSKA (reference sequence). CDR3 sequence (DNA): TGCAGTGCTAGATGGACTAGCCTCACAGATACGCAGTATTTT. Protein sequence: CSARWTSLTDTQYF.

This clonotype turned up a few times. The chain couples TRBV5-1 to TRBJ2-1; D might be TRBD2 (6 bases). The CDR3 loop spans 15 amino acids. Trimming cost V 4 bases and J 8 bases, with 19 bases left between them. Per germline, CDR1 SGHRS and CDR2 YFSETQ. The CDR3 coding sequence is TGCGCCAGCAGCCTAGGGACTCCCGGGGTTGATGAGCAGTTCTTC. Its translation: CASSLGTPGVDEQFF.

The chain links TRBV20-1 to TRBJ2-1; 8 nucleotides match TRBD2. The V gene's germline CDR1 is DFQATT and CDR2 SNEGSKA (reference sequence). J gave up 1 base and V 1 base, and 6 bases lay outside the gene matches. The CDR3 contains 16 residues. CDR3 in DNA: TGCAGTGCTAGAGCCGGAGCGGGAGAGTCCTACAATGAGCAGTTCTTC. It is translated as CSARAGAGESYNEQFF.

The V gene is TRBV6-1, the J gene TRBJ1-5; a possible D gene is TRBD1 (5 bases). Trimming stripped 6 bases from V and 8 bases from J, with 14 bases between. The germline CDR1 and CDR2 sequences are MNHNS and SASEGT. The CDR3 runs to 13 residues. CDR3 DNA sequence: TGTGCCAGCAGACCGCAGGGTGTTAAGCCCCAGCATTTT. This sequence encodes CASRPQGVKPQHF.

In its sample, this clonotype was seen a few times. The chain employs TRBV6-5 and TRBJ1-1; D gene unclear. Germline loops: CDR1 MNHEY, CDR2 SVGAGI. Trimming pared 0 bases from V and 2 bases from J, leaving 10 bases between. The CDR3 covers 15 residues. In DNA, the CDR3 is TGTGCCAGCAGTTACTCCCTAGGGTCTAACACTGAAGCTTTCTTT. Amino acid sequence: CASSYSLGSNTEAFF.

This clonotype was detected a few times. This rearrangement joins TRBV29-1 to TRBJ1-2; tentatively, D is TRBD1 (6 bases). This CDR3 contains 11 residues. Per germline, CDR1 SQVTM and CDR2 ANQGSEA. V lost 6 bases, J lost 6 bases, and 11 bases lay in between. The CDR3 DNA is TGCAGCGTCAACAGGGTAGATGGCTACACCTTC. It encodes CSVNRVDGYTF.

The table lists this clonotype with a few counts. The junction and the germline gene differ at one end; a read error may be behind it. The chain carries TRBV5-1 and TRBJ2-3; D is possibly TRBD1 (6 bases). The CDR3 extends over 14 amino acids. The germline V gene has CDR1 SGHRS and CDR2 YFSETQ. CDR3 in amino acids: CASSPGQVTDTQYF. As DNA, the CDR3 is TGTGCCAGTAGTCCGGGACAAGTCACAGATACGCAGTATTTT. The complete variable domain, with remaining parts taken from reference TRBV5-1 and TRBJ2-3, reads KAGVTQTPRYLIKTRGQQVTLSCSPISGHRSVSWYQQTPGQGLQFLFEYFSETQRNKGNFPGRFSGRQFSNSRSEMNVSTLELGDSALYLCASSPGQVTDTQYFGPGTRLTVL.

V gene TRBV18 combines with J gene TRBJ1-1; D is undetermined. The CDR3 has 16 amino acids. Per the germline V gene, CDR1 is KGHSH and CDR2 is LQKENI. V was cut by 3 bases and J by 0 bases, with 14 bases left in between. This chain's CDR3 is CASSPGFLGMNTEAFF. In DNA, the CDR3 is TGTGCCAGCTCACCTGGATTTTTGGGAATGAACACTGAAGCTTTCTTT.

This clonotype was detected only a few times. The chain employs TRBV5-4 and TRBJ1-2; D unclear. V was shortened by 4 bases and J by 2 bases, with 12 bases between the two germline ends. The CDR3 has 14 residues. The germline CDR1 and CDR2 sequences are SGHNT and YYREEE (reference sequence). The CDR3 DNA is TGTGCCAGCAGCCTGACCCAGTCGAACTATGGCTACACCTTC. Its protein is CASSLTQSNYGYTF. Full variable domain (remainder filled in from reference TRBV5-4 and TRBJ1-2): ETGVTQSPTHLIKTRGQQVTLRCSSQSGHNTVSWYQQALGQGPQFIFQYYREEENGRGNFPPRFSGLQFPNYSSELNVNALELDDSALYLCASSLTQSNYGYTFGSGTRLTVV.

The chain joins TRBV5-1 to TRBJ2-1; 9 nucleotides align to TRBD1. Unmatched junction bases numbered 12, after V lost 4 bases and J lost 7 bases. CDR1 and CDR2 (germline): SGHRS, YFSETQ. This CDR3 is built from 16 residues. CDR3 nucleotide sequence: TGCGCCAGCAGCCTAGGAGGGACAGGGTTTGGGAATGAGCAGTTCTTC. This codes for CASSLGGTGFGNEQFF.

This clonotype was picked up many times. CDR3 in amino acids: CASSLVITGELFF. The CDR3 bases are TGCGCCAGCAGCTTGGTAATCACCGGGGAGCTGTTTTTT. The genes are TRBV5-1 and TRBJ2-2; no clear D gene. Trimming removed 0 bases at V and 4 bases at J, with 4 bases between. This CDR3 has 13 residues. Per germline, CDR1 SGHRS and CDR2 YFSETQ.

This clonotype occurred a few times. V is TRBV7-9 and J is TRBJ1-2, with unresolved D. Germline CDR1 is SEHNR and CDR2 is FQNEAQ (reference sequence). Trimming left V 8 bases short and J 3 bases short, with 16 bases between. The CDR3 sequence is 14 residues long. CDR3 in amino acids: CASRLGNSDYGYTF. The CDR3 DNA reads as TGTGCCAGCCGGTTAGGGAATTCAGACTATGGCTACACCTTC.

The genes are TRBV5-1 and TRBJ1-1; 9 nucleotides agree with TRBD1. Germline loops: CDR1 SGHRS, CDR2 YFSETQ. This CDR3 comprises 17 residues. Trimming removed 4 bases from V and 2 bases from J; junction bases left unmatched: 12. This CDR3 is CASSVGQGNVVNTEAFF. As DNA, the CDR3 is TGCGCCAGCAGCGTCGGACAGGGGAACGTGGTTAACACTGAAGCTTTCTTT.

This clonotype was recorded at least ten times. The chain recombines TRBV7-6 with TRBJ2-3; D not resolved. The CDR3 has 15 amino acids. Germline CDR1 and CDR2: SGHVS and FNYEAQ. Trimming removed 0 bases at V and 6 bases at J, with 13 bases between. CDR3 residues: CASSLATTVADTQYF. The CDR3 DNA reads as TGTGCCAGCAGCTTAGCCACCACTGTAGCTGATACGCAGTATTTT.

The rearrangement links TRBV2 to TRBJ1-6; 9 bases match TRBD1. Germline V CDR1 and CDR2: SNHLY, FYNNEI. CDR3 length: 15 residues. The trim removed 2 bases at V and 7 bases at J, leaving 3 bases unmatched. The CDR3 region is CASSELTGGNSPLHF. CDR3 nucleotides: TGTGCCAGCAGTGAATTGACAGGGGGAAATTCACCCCTCCACTTT.

This chain connects TRBV10-3 to TRBJ1-1, with TRBD1 matching over 9 bases. With 11 bases clipped from V and 4 bases from J, the junction kept 8 bases outside the gene matches. The CDR3 contains 13 residues. The germline gives CDR1 ENHRY, CDR2 SYGVKD. CDR3 DNA: TGTGCCTCCCGAATGGGACAGGGCACTGAAGCTTTCTTT. This encodes CASRMGQGTEAFF.

The chain joins TRBV20-1 to TRBJ1-2; D call uncertain. Deletions cut 5 bases from V and 8 bases from J, with 21 bases between. CDR1 is DFQATT, CDR2 SNEGSKA, per germline (reference sequence). This CDR3 has 14 residues. CDR3 nucleotides: TGCAGTGCTGTGTCCCCGAGCTCTACGGGGGGCTACACCTTC. Its translation is CSAVSPSSTGGYTF.

CDR3 residues: CASGNLAAPSGANVLTF. In DNA, the CDR3 is TGCGCCAGCGGCAACCTAGCGGCCCCCTCTGGGGCCAACGTCCTGACTTTC. The chain carries TRBV5-1 and TRBJ2-6; 7 nucleotides align to TRBD2. Germline V gene lookup returns CDR1 SGHRS and CDR2 YFSETQ. V lost 7 bases to trimming and J lost 0 bases; unmatched junction nucleotides: 10. The length of the CDR3 is 17 residues.

This clonotype showed up many times. V is TRBV20-1 and J is TRBJ2-7; D is perhaps TRBD2 (6 bases). Trimming took off 0 bases at V and 10 bases at J, with 16 bases between the two ends. Germline loops: CDR1 DFQATT, CDR2 SNEGSKA (reference sequence). CDR3 length equals 13 residues. The CDR3 here is CSARDGLARGQYV. CDR3 DNA sequence: TGCAGTGCTAGAGATGGGCTAGCGAGAGGACAGTACGTC.